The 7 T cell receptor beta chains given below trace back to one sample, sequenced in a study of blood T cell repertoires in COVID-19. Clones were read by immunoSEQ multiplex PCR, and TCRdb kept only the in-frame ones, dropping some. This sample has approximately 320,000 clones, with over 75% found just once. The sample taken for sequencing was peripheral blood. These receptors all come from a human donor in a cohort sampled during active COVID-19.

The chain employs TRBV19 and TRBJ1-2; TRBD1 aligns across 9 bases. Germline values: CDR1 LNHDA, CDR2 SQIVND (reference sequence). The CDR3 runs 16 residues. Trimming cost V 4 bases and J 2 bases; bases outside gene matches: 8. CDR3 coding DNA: TGTGCCAGTAGTACCCGGACAGGGGCTAGGAACTATGGCTACACCTTC. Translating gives CASSTRTGARNYGYTF.

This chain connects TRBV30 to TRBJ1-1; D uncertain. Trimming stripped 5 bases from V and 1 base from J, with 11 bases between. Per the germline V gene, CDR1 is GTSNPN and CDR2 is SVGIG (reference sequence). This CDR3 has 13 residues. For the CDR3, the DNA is TGTGCCTGGGCCGAAGAGCCGAACACTGAAGCTTTCTTT. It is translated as CAWAEEPNTEAFF.

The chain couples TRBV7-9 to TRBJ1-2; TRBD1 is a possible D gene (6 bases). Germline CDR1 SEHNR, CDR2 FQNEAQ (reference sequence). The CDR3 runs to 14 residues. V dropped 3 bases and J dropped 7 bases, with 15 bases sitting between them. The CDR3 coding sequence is TGTGCCAGCAGCTTGTTGGGGGCCTCGAGTGGCTACACCTTC. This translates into CASSLLGASSGYTF.

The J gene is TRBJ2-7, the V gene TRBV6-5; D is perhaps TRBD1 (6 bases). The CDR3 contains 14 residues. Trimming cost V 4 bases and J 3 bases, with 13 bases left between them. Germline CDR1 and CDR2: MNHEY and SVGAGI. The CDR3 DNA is TGTGCCAGCAGTTCCCGTAGCAGGGGCTACGAGCAGTACTTC. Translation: CASSSRSRGYEQYF.

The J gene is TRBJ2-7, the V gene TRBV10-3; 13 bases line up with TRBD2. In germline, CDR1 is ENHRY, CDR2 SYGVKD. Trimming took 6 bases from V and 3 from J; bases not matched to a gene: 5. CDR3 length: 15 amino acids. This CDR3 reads CAISPGLAGDYEQYF. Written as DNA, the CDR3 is TGTGCCATCAGCCCCGGACTAGCGGGGGACTACGAGCAGTACTTC.

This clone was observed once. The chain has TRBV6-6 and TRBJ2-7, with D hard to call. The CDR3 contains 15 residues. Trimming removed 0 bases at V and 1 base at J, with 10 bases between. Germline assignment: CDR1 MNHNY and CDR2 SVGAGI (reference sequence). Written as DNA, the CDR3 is TGTGCCAGCAGTTACTCCGGTGGAGTATCCTACGAGCAGTACTTC. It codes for CASSYSGGVSYEQYF.

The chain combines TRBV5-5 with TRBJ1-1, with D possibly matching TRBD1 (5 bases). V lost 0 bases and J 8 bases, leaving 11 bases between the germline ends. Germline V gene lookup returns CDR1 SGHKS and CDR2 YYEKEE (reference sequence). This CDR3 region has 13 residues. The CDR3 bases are TGTGCCAGCAGCTTGGACCAGGGTTTGGAAGCTTTCTTT. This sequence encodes CASSLDQGLEAFF.